This T cell receptor (beta chain) was recovered during a study of shared clonotypes between healthy human individuals. Study summary: The study used three CD4 naive, three CD4 memory, two CD8 naive and one CD8 memory plate per donor.

CD8 cells classed as naive were CD45RO-negative and positively selected for CCR7, excluding terminally differentiated effector memory CD45RA+ cells. Assay used: immunoSEQ multiplex PCR; TCRdb lists only in-frame clones, some missing. In the table there are fewer than 850,000 clones, 95% to 97% of which are singletons. A note on this clone: The antigen is undetermined.

Study-level findings and limits: Naive CD4 clonotypes were shared across a handful of donors at around 5%.

Germline CDR1 and CDR2: DFQATT and SNEGSKA (reference sequence). The CDR3 has 10 residues. V gave up 3 bases and J gave up 9 bases, with 6 bases separating them. The sample comprised naive CD8+ T cells sorted from blood. The chain joins TRBV20-1 to TRBJ2-1; the D is unclear. The source of this sequence is a man between 25 and 39 years old in good health. The DNA of the CDR3 is TGCAGTGCTAGCTACGGTGAGCAGTTCTTC. Residues: CSASYGEQFF.